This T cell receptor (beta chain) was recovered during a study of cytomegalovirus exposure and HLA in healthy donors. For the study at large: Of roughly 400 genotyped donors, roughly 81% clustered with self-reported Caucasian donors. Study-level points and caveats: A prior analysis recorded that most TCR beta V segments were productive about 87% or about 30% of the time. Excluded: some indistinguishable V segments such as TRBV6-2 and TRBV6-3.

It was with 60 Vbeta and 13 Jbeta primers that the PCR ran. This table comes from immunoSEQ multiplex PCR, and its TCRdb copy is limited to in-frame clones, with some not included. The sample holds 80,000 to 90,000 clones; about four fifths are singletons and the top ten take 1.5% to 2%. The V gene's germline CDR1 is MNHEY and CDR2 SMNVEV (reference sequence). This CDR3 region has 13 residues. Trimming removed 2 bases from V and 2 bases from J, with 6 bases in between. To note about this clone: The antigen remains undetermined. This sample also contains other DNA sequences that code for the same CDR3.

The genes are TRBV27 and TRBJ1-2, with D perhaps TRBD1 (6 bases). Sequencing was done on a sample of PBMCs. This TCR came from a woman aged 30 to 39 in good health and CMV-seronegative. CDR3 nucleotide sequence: TGTGCCAGCAGTTTAGGACAGAACTATGGCTACACCTTC. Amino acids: CASSLGQNYGYTF.